This TCR beta chain was captured by sequencing in a study of T cell changes during pregnancy in multiple sclerosis. The germline CDR1 and CDR2 sequences are MGHRA and YSYEKL. With 3 bases removed from V and 7 bases from J, the gap between germline ends came to 10 bases. The length of the CDR3 is 14 residues. Some clones are missing from TCRdb's copy, which holds only in-frame ones; the method was immunoSEQ multiplex PCR. The profile shows about 70,000 clones, 90% to 95% of them singletons. This chain links TRBV4-1 with TRBJ1-6, with a tentative D call TRBD1 (6 bases). This specimen was peripheral blood, taken in the third trimester of pregnancy. This TCR derives from a female donor in good health, enrolled as a control in a pregnancy study. Here the CDR3 reads CASSQAGANSPLHF. DNA for the CDR3: TGCGCCAGCAGCCAGGCAGGGGCGAATTCACCCCTCCACTTT.